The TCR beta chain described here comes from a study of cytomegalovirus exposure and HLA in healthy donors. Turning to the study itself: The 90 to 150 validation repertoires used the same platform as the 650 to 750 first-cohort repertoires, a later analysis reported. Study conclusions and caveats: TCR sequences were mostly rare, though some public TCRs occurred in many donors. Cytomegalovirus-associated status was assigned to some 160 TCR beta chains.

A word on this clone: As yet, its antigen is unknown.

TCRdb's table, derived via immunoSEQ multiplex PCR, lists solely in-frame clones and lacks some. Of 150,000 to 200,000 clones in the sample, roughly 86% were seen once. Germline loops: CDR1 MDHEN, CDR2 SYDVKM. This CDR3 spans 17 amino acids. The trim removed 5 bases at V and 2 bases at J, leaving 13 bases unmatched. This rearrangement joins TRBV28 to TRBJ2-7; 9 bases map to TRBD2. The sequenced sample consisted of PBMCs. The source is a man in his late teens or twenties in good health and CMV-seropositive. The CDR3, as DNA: TGTGCCAGCAGTCGGGGATCAGTTAGCGGGGGAGCCTACGAGCAGTACTTC. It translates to CASSRGSVSGGAYEQYF. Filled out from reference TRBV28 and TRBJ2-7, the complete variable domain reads DVKVTQSSRYLVKRTGEKVFLECVQDMDHENMFWYRQDPGLGLRLIYFSYDVKMKEKGDIPEGYSVSREKKERFSLILESASTNQTSMYLCASSRGSVSGGAYEQYFGPGTRLTVT.